This T cell receptor beta chain is from a study of T cell responses to AZD1222 COVID-19 vaccine (dated by TCRdb to the early 2020s). In the study overall: A total of 233 trial participants underwent TCR sequencing, of whom roughly 210 received two doses of AZD1222 and about 25 received two doses of the MenACWY control vaccine. Trial participants were enrolled into age subgroups of 18-55, 56-69 and 70-plus years, which contained about 150, 28 and 57 TCR-sequenced participants, respectively. Findings and caveats that apply to the study as a whole: Conclusions about previously exposed vaccinees are limited, since just five or six AZD1222 recipients were seropositive for SARS-CoV-2 at baseline. The vaccine-associated CD4 TCRs covered the entire spike protein, and the dominant responses fell in regions 160-218 and 743-854. Because no samples from the day 14 peak response were available, repertoires could be characterized only after the peak T cell response. Reportedly, almost half of the unique spike-specific TCRs recognized epitopes lying outside the regions that are mutated in the B.1.351 and B.1.1.7 variants. Participants were mostly white British and included more females than males, and it was suggested by the authors that clonal diversity may have been underestimated. The 56-69-year group was small, and its depth increase did not reach significance, likely because of low power. Spike-specific TCR breadth and depth rose significantly after two AZD1222 doses compared with day 0 and with MenACWY recipients.

Concerning this clone itself: No cognate antigen has been identified for it. One base away there is no much larger clone; base qualities are not given.

The CDR3 holds 16 amino acids from the cysteine to the phenylalanine. Of the read, only the CDR3 DNA is kept; its 48 bases are in frame from base 1. V is trimmed back by 0 bases and J by 6 bases, and the junction contains 6 bases that no gene match accounts for. CDR1 and CDR2, per the germline V gene, are KGHDR and SFDVKD. The CDR3 regions of human TCRbeta chains were subjected to immunosequencing. The published analysis was carried out like this. TCRs in the repertoires were compared against a reference library of SARS-CoV-2-specific TCRs that had been generated with the MIRA antigen-specificity platform. Breadth meant the fraction of unique TCRs that were SARS-CoV-2-associated, whereas depth meant the fraction of total T cells that were SARS-CoV-2-associated. Each spike-specific TCR was assigned to its reactive spike region and to a CD4 or CD8 class using the MIRA data. Log10-transformed breadth and depth values were compared by one-way ANOVA with Sidak's multiple comparisons tests. The source is immuneACCESS, and TCRdb retained only in-frame sequences with V and J called. Part of the clones is not carried over; for the studies checked, unresolved V genes explain less than half of this, and the remainder is unexplained. V, J and clone size are taken as reported in that table, and D and trimming were inferred from the DNA itself. This sample lists some 180,000 clones; under 95% were detected once. The ten most abundant clones make up under 2% of the sample.

The time point label corresponds to: about 28 days (+/-7) after the second vaccine dose. AZD1222 recipients with second doses at about 4 weeks or about 12 weeks were pooled, because spike-specific TCR depth and breadth did not differ between schedules. Samples from vaccinated people were obtained from the UK trials COV001 and COV002, which included a single-blind randomized controlled phase 2/3 trial of AZD1222 (ChAdOx1 nCoV-19) in healthy adults. For TCRbeta chain sequencing, PBMC samples from trial participants were taken at day 0 and at day 28 after the second dose. The sequence derives from an adult who received the AZD1222 COVID-19 vaccine. Source: peripheral blood, taken 28 days after the second AZD1222 dose. The chain employs TRBV24-1 and TRBJ1-2, and TRBD1 aligns with 10 junction nucleotides. The nucleotides are TGTGCCACCAGTGATTTGGGGTCGACAGGGGGCGATGGCTACACCTTC. This is translated as CATSDLGSTGGDGYTF.